Following are 10 T cell receptor beta chains from one sample sequenced in a study of shared clonotypes between healthy human individuals. The repertoire was sequenced with immunoSEQ multiplex PCR; TCRdb's copy has only in-frame clones and lacks some. In the table there are about 960,000 clones, over 60% of which are singletons. Sequenced input: memory CD4+ T cells sorted from blood. As to subset: CD45RA-negative fraction. The source is a man aged 18 to 29 in good health.

V is TRBV6-1 and J is TRBJ1-6, with 7 bases fitting TRBD1. The germline V gene has CDR1 MNHNS and CDR2 SASEGT. The CDR3 runs 15 residues. The V and J ends lost 6 bases and 6 bases, in that order; junction bases with no gene match: 8. CDR3 amino acids: CASRYGTDGNSPLHF. In nucleotides, the CDR3 is TGTGCCAGCAGGTACGGGACAGATGGTAATTCACCCCTCCACTTT.

The chain is built from TRBV6-5 and TRBJ1-3, with 7 bases matching TRBD1. V lost 6 bases to trimming and J lost 7 bases; unmatched junction nucleotides: 9. The CDR3 loop spans 14 amino acids. The germline CDR1 and CDR2 sequences are MNHEY and SVGAGI. The CDR3 coding sequence is TGTGCCAGCAGCTCCGACAGGGTGTTGAACACCATATATTTT. Translated, it gives CASSSDRVLNTIYF.

The chain couples TRBV20-1 to TRBJ2-7; no reliable D call. CDR1 is DFQATT and CDR2 is SNEGSKA in the germline V gene (reference sequence). The CDR3 consists of 11 residues. V lost 5 bases, J lost 5 bases, and 10 bases lay in between. For the CDR3, the DNA is TGCAGTGCTCCTTCTTTGAACGAGCAGTACTTC. Translation: CSAPSLNEQYF.

The rearrangement uses TRBV5-1 and TRBJ2-3; possibly TRBD1 for D (5 bases). Germline loops: CDR1 SGHRS, CDR2 YFSETQ. V dropped 3 bases and J dropped 6 bases, with 14 bases sitting between them. The CDR3 has 14 residues. The CDR3 reads CASSYSGPPDTQYF. The CDR3 DNA follows: TGCGCCAGCAGCTACTCAGGGCCTCCCGATACGCAGTATTTT.

This chain uses TRBV18 with TRBJ1-1, with D possibly being TRBD1 (6 bases). This CDR3 spans 17 amino acids. Trimming cost V 0 bases and J 3 bases, with 17 bases left between them. In germline, CDR1 is KGHSH, CDR2 LQKENI. In DNA form, the CDR3 reads TGTGCCAGCTCACCACCCCGAGCAGGGGAGGGTGACACTGAAGCTTTCTTT. It specifies CASSPPRAGEGDTEAFF.

The chain links TRBV1 to TRBJ1-3. TRBV1 constitutes a pseudogene. The CDR3 has 18 amino acids. Written as DNA, the CDR3 is TGCACCAGCAGCCAAGTGCCGGGCCTACTACAATTAGGAAACACCATATATTTT. This sequence encodes CTSSQVPGLLQLGNTIYF.

The chain uses TRBV30 and TRBJ1-5; D not resolved. This CDR3 has 15 residues. Germline V gives CDR1 GTSNPN, CDR2 SVGIG (reference sequence). V was pared by 2 bases and J by 0 bases, with 11 bases between. CDR3 nucleotides: TGTGCCTGGAGTTTGAGGGCGTATAGCAATCAGCCCCAGCATTTT. Protein: CAWSLRAYSNQPQHF.

Concerning this clone: Just one base apart from a much larger clone, this may be a read error. This sequence joins TRBV9 and TRBJ2-7; D is ambiguous. V lost 0 bases, J lost 2 bases, and 0 bases lay in between. The CDR3 contains 11 residues. Germline-derived CDR1 and CDR2 are SGDLS and YYNGEE. CDR3 sequence: CASSVAYEQYF. Here the CDR3 DNA reads TGTGCCAGCAGCGTAGCCTACGAGCAGTACTTC.

V and J are TRBV5-3 and TRBJ2-3, with TRBD1 matching over 10 bases. TRBV5-3 is filed as an ORF, its function uncertain. This CDR3 is built from 21 residues. V shed 0 bases, J shed 0 bases, and the junction held 16 bases outside the gene matches. This CDR3 is CARSLALTGGPVWASTDTQYF. The DNA for the CDR3 is TGTGCCAGAAGCTTGGCCTTGACAGGGGGCCCAGTGTGGGCTAGCACAGATACGCAGTATTTT.

The genes are TRBV29-1 and TRBJ1-1; TRBD1 might be the D (6 bases). The V gene's germline CDR1 is SQVTM and CDR2 ANQGSEA. The CDR3 is 11 residues long. Trimming shortened V by 4 bases and J by 4 bases, and 7 bases separated the two germline ends. The CDR3 sequence: CSVGTATEAFF. DNA for the CDR3: TGCAGCGTTGGGACAGCCACTGAAGCTTTCTTT.